These T cell receptor beta chains were read from a single sample in a study of identical twins. MiXCR, applied by TCRdb to the 5' RACE reads, yields one record per CDR3 protein. The table shows 640,000 or so distinct CDR3 sequences, with roughly 6% occurring only once. Sequencing input: naive T cells sorted from blood. The receptors were gathered from a man aged 18 to 29 in good health. The CDR3 runs from the conserved cysteine through the conserved F or W. D genes are given only for firm matches. Clone size appears in some rows only: once, few, many, or a class for an expanded clone.

size	D	V	J	DNA	CDR3
few	.	TRBV2	TRBJ2-5	TGTGCCACCCAGGGACAAACCCAAGAGACCCAGTACTTC	CATQGQTQETQYF
many	.	TRBV29-1	TRBJ2-2	TGCAGCGTTCAATACACCGGGGAGCTGTTTTTT	CSVQYTGELFF
.	.	TRBV12-3/TRBV12-4	TRBJ2-1	TGTGCCAGCAGTATCGTGGGGAACAATGAGCAGTTCTTC	CASSIVGNNEQFF
many	.	TRBV27	TRBJ2-1	TGTGCCAGCAGTTTAAGAAGGCTAGGAGTAGGTGACAATGAGCAGTTCTTC	CASSLRRLGVGDNEQFF
many	.	TRBV5-1	TRBJ2-5	TGCGCCAGCAGCTTACTGGGCCAACAAGAGACCCAGTACTTC	CASSLLGQQETQYF
few	.	TRBV18	TRBJ2-2	TGTGCCAGCTCCAACCAGGCGGGACCCACCGGGGAGCTGTTTTTT	CASSNQAGPTGELFF
many	.	TRBV9	TRBJ2-7	TGTGCCAGCAGCGGGGACGGGCTCCTCGAGCAGTACTTC	CASSGDGLLEQYF
many	.	TRBV6-6	TRBJ2-7	TGTGCCAGCAGTTACTCGACCTACGAGCAGTACTTC	CASSYSTYEQYF
few	TRBD1	TRBV9	TRBJ2-3	TGTGCCAGCAGCGTTAACAGAGGGGGCGCCCATAATACGCAGTATTTT	CASSVNRGGAHNTQYF
many	TRBD2	TRBV6-5	TRBJ2-3	TGTGCCAGCAGTTACGGCGCTAGCGGGAGGAGGGATGATACGCAGTATTTT	CASSYGASGRRDDTQYF
few	TRBD2	TRBV12-3/TRBV12-4	TRBJ2-5	TGTGCCAGCAGTACGGGAGGGCGTCAAGAGACCCAGTACTTC	CASSTGGRQETQYF
.	.	TRBV19	TRBJ2-1	TGTGCCAGCGGCCTAGAGGCGGGTGGGTACAATGAGCAGTTCTTC	CASGLEAGGYNEQFF
many	.	TRBV10-3	TRBJ2-5	TGTGCCATCGTTGAGACCCAGTACTTC	CAIVETQYF
few	.	TRBV10-3	TRBJ2-3	TGTGCCATCAGTGTCTGGATGGCTGTCGACACAGATACGCAGTATTTT	CAISVWMAVDTDTQYF
many	.	TRBV20-1	TRBJ2-1	TGCAGTGCTAGAGAAATCGACAGCTGGGGACCCTCCTACAATGAGCAGTTCTTC	CSAREIDSWGPSYNEQFF
many	TRBD1	TRBV5-1	TRBJ2-3	TGCGCCAGCAGCTCTACAGGGGGATTGGGCACAGATACGCAGTATTTT	CASSSTGGLGTDTQYF
many	TRBD2	TRBV5-5	TRBJ2-7	TGTGCCAGCAGCTTGCACGATACTAGCGGGAGATACGAGCAGTACTTC	CASSLHDTSGRYEQYF
many	TRBD1	TRBV20-1	TRBJ2-2	TGCTCAGCTGAGGACAGGGGGACCGGGGAGCTGTTTTTT	CSAEDRGTGELFF
few	.	TRBV7-8	TRBJ1-2	TGTGCCAGCAGCTCCGGTGAGGGCTTTTCCGTCTATGGCTACACCTTC	CASSSGEGFSVYGYTF
few	.	TRBV6-2/TRBV6-3	TRBJ2-5	TGTGCCAGCACTCGACAGGACCAAGAGACCCAGTACTTC	CASTRQDQETQYF
few	TRBD2	TRBV15	TRBJ2-7	TGTGCCACTCGTATGGGACTAGCGGGTTCCTACGAGCAGTACTTC	CATRMGLAGSYEQYF
many	TRBD2	TRBV5-1	TRBJ2-1	TGCGCCAGCAGCTTTAAACTAGCGGGAGCGAATGAGCAGTTCTTC	CASSFKLAGANEQFF
many	.	TRBV20-1	TRBJ2-7	TGCAGTGCTAGGGGGGGACAGAGCTTCTCCTACGAGCAGTACTTC	CSARGGQSFSYEQYF
few	.	TRBV7-9	TRBJ2-1	TGTGCCAGCAGCCCGGAAGGGGAAGGTTGGTCCTACAATGAGCAGTTCTTC	CASSPEGEGWSYNEQFF
many	.	TRBV12-3/TRBV12-4	TRBJ1-3	TGTGCCAGCAGTTTAAGCGCGGGAAACACCATATATTTT	CASSLSAGNTIYF
many	.	TRBV7-9	TRBJ2-4	TGTGCCAGCAGCTACCTGGAAATAGGGAAAAACATTCAGTACTTC	CASSYLEIGKNIQYF
.	.	TRBV28	TRBJ2-7	TGTGCCAGCAGTTTCCCCTTTTCGGGAGCCTCCTACGAGCAGTACTTC	CASSFPFSGASYEQYF
.	.	TRBV7-9	TRBJ2-7	TGTGCCAGCAGCCGCGGACTAAACGAGCAGTACTTC	CASSRGLNEQYF
.	.	TRBV20-1	TRBJ1-5	TGCAGTGCTAGGGGGCGGATCAATCAGCCCCAGCATTTT	CSARGRINQPQHF